Sequencing of this T cell receptor beta chain was carried out in a study of shared clonotypes between healthy human individuals. There are 14 residues in the CDR3. Between the trimmed V and J ends, which lost 8 bases and 2 bases, there was a span of 16 bases. The germline V gene encodes CDR1 LNHDA and CDR2 SQIVND (reference sequence). Sequenced by immunoSEQ multiplex PCR; TCRdb stores in-frame clones only, minus some. Among 2.3 million or so clones, 90% to 95% were seen once, and the ten largest hold under 0.45%. The receptor was derived from a man between 18 and 35 years old in good health. Some clones in this sample may be carry-over from other donors' samples. The sequencing input was naive CD4+ T cells from PBMCs. Stated subset: CD45RA+ positively selected. J is TRBJ2-7 and V is TRBV19; weak D call: TRBD2 (5 bases). The CDR3 bases are TGTGCCAGTGCCTCGAGGGCGTCGACCTACGAGCAGTACTTC. The encoded protein is CASASRASTYEQYF.